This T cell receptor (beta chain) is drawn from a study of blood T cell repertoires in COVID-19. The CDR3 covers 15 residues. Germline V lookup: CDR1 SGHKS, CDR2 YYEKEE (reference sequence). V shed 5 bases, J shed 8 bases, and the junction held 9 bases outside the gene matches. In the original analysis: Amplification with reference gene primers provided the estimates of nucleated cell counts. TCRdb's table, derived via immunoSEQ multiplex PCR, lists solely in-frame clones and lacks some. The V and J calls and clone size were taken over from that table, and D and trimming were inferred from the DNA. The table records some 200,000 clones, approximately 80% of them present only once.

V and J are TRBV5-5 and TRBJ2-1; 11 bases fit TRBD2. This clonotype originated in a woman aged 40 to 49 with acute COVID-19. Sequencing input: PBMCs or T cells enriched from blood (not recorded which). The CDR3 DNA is TGTGCCAGCAGGGTAGCGGGGGGGCCGAGGTATGAGCAGTTCTTC. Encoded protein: CASRVAGGPRYEQFF.